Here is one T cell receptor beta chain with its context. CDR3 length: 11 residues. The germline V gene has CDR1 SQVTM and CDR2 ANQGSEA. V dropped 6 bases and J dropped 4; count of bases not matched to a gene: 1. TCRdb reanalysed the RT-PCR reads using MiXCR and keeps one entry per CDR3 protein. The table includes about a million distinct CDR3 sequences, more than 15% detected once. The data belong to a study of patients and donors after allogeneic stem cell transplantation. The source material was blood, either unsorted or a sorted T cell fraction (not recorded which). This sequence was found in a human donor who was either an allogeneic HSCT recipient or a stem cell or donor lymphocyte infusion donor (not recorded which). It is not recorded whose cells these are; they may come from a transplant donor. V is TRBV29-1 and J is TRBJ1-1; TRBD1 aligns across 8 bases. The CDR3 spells CSVTGGTEAFF. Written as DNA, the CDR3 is TGCAGCGTCACAGGGGGCACTGAAGCTTTCTTT.